This T cell receptor (beta chain) came from a study of blood T cell repertoires in COVID-19. Study at large: Donors in the United States, Italy and Spain gave samples during acute or convalescent COVID-19. PBMCs, B-cell-depleted T cells, or T cells provided the cDNA or gDNA that made up the material.

CDR1 SNHLY and CDR2 FYNNEI come from the germline V gene. The CDR3 has 12 residues. The V and J ends lost 8 bases and 6 bases respectively, with 11 bases between them. Produced via immunoSEQ multiplex PCR; TCRdb's table is partial and in-frame only. The sample has approximately 80,000 clones; 78% are singletons. The chain carries TRBV2 and TRBJ2-1; D may be TRBD1 (6 bases). The sample comprised peripheral blood. This clonotype originated in a human donor in a cohort sampled during active COVID-19. This CDR3 reads CASLGAANEQFF. CDR3 coding DNA: TGTGCCAGCCTGGGGGCGGCCAATGAGCAGTTCTTC.